What follows are 32 T cell receptor beta chains derived from one specimen sequenced in a study of blood T cell repertoires in COVID-19. This table comes from immunoSEQ multiplex PCR, and its TCRdb copy is limited to in-frame clones, with some not included. The table has about 260,000 clones, over 75% seen once. Specimen: peripheral blood. The receptors were sampled from a human donor in a cohort sampled during active COVID-19.

J is TRBJ1-1 and V is TRBV13, with 8 positions matching TRBD1. Germline loops: CDR1 PRHDT, CDR2 FYEKMQ (reference sequence). CDR3 size: 14 residues. V lost 9 bases and J lost 1; bases outside the gene matches: 7. The DNA of the CDR3 is TGTGCCAGTATCAGGGGGCTGGGGAACACTGAAGCTTTCTTT. This codes for CASIRGLGNTEAFF.

V usage is TRBV11-2 and J usage is TRBJ2-3, with a possible D match to TRBD1 (6 bases). The CDR3 has 14 amino acids. CDR1 and CDR2 from the germline V gene are SGHAT and FQNNGV. With 1 base removed from V and 4 bases from J, the gap between germline ends came to 9 bases. CDR3 protein: CASSLVGGSDTQYF. In nucleotides, the CDR3 is TGTGCCAGCAGCTTAGTAGGGGGATCAGATACGCAGTATTTT.

The chain links TRBV28 to TRBJ2-7, with 8 bases aligning to TRBD2. Germline loops: CDR1 MDHEN, CDR2 SYDVKM. The CDR3 has 15 amino acids. The V and J ends lost 2 bases and 5 bases, in that order; junction bases with no gene match: 8. The CDR3 DNA reads as TGTGCCAGCAGTTTACGGACTAGCTTTATCCACGAGCAGTACTTC. Protein: CASSLRTSFIHEQYF.

A single count supports this clone. The rearrangement links TRBV5-5 to TRBJ2-5; perhaps TRBD2 as D (6 bases). The CDR3 runs 13 residues. Per the germline V gene, CDR1 is SGHKS and CDR2 is YYEKEE (reference sequence). The germline V and J ends were trimmed by 4 bases and 3 bases, with 10 bases remaining between them. The CDR3 protein is CASSGQREETQYF. CDR3 in DNA: TGTGCCAGCAGCGGTCAGCGGGAAGAGACCCAGTACTTC. Together with reference TRBV5-5 and TRBJ2-5, the CDR3 gives the full variable domain: DAGVTQSPTHLIKTRGQQVTLRCSPISGHKSVSWYQQVLGQGPQFIFQYYEKEERGRGNFPDRFSARQFPNYSSELNVNALLLGDSALYLCASSGQREETQYFGPGTRLLVL.

This clone was seen only once. This chain joins TRBV10-2 and TRBJ2-7; no definite D call. Looked up from germline, CDR1 is WSHSY and CDR2 is SAAADI. V lost 4 bases and J 2 bases, leaving 9 bases between the germline ends. The CDR3 covers 13 residues. This chain's CDR3 is CASSADTAYEQYF. The CDR3 DNA sequence: TGCGCCAGCAGTGCGGATACAGCCTACGAGCAGTACTTC.

V and J are TRBV13 and TRBJ2-7; 12 nucleotides match TRBD2. The germline V gene encodes CDR1 PRHDT and CDR2 FYEKMQ (reference sequence). The CDR3 loop spans 15 amino acids. The trim removed 5 bases at V and 3 bases at J, leaving 5 bases unmatched. In DNA, the CDR3 is TGTGCCAGCAGCCCCGGACTAGCGGGACGCTACGAGCAGTACTTC. Translated, it gives CASSPGLAGRYEQYF.

This rearrangement joins TRBV4-3 to TRBJ1-4, with no clear D. The CDR3 loop spans 16 amino acids. V was trimmed by 2 bases and J by 0 bases, leaving 10 bases between them. Germline V lookup: CDR1 LGHNA, CDR2 YSLEER. As DNA, the CDR3 is TGCGCCAGCAGCCAACGGCACAGAGCAACTAATGAAAAACTGTTTTTT. Its translation: CASSQRHRATNEKLFF.

The CDR3 is CASGLVRAGGRTNTGELFF. CDR3 in DNA: TGTGCTAGTGGTTTGGTACGGGCGGGAGGAAGAACTAACACCGGGGAGCTGTTTTTT. V gene TRBV12-5 combines with J gene TRBJ2-2, with 8 bases that match TRBD2. The CDR3 is 19 amino acids. Germline V gene lookup returns CDR1 LGHNT and CDR2 FRNRAP. The V segment lost 0 bases and the J segment 2 bases; nucleotides outside the gene matches: 11.

In its sample, this clone was seen once. V usage is TRBV9 and J usage is TRBJ2-1; TRBD2 aligns across 10 bases. The germline CDR1 and CDR2 sequences are SGDLS and YYNGEE. The CDR3 extends over 15 amino acids. With V trimmed by 0 bases and J by 6 bases, 3 bases remained unmatched. The chain's CDR3 is CASSVAGTSVNEQFF. DNA of the CDR3: TGTGCCAGCAGCGTAGCCGGGACTAGCGTCAATGAGCAGTTCTTC.

The V and J genes are TRBV11-3 and TRBJ2-1; 13 bases match TRBD2. Germline V CDR1 and CDR2: SGHNT, YENEEA. This CDR3 is 13 amino acids long. Germline trimming cut 5 bases from V and 10 bases from J; bases unmatched to any gene: 2. CDR3 amino acids: CASSPGLAGEQFF. The CDR3 DNA reads TGTGCCAGCAGCCCGGGACTAGCGGGAGAGCAGTTCTTC.

This clone has a single count. The V and J genes are TRBV20-1 and TRBJ1-5, with 12 bases lining up with TRBD1. CDR3 length equals 18 residues. Germline loops: CDR1 DFQATT, CDR2 SNEGSKA (reference sequence). Unmatched junction bases numbered 15, after V lost 3 bases and J lost 6 bases. The CDR3 loop is CSASSFRDRGRLGQPQHF. CDR3 sequence (DNA): TGCAGTGCTAGTTCCTTCCGGGACAGGGGGCGCCTAGGTCAGCCCCAGCATTTT.

J is TRBJ1-2 and V is TRBV7-9, with TRBD1 identical over 7 bases. There are 14 residues in the CDR3. V lost 5 bases, J lost 8 bases, and 11 bases stayed unmatched. Germline V gene lookup returns CDR1 SEHNR and CDR2 FQNEAQ (reference sequence). For the CDR3, the DNA is TGTGCCAGCAGCACCGCGACAGGGTTCAACGGCTACACCTTC. Amino acids: CASSTATGFNGYTF.

This clone was detected only a few times. The rearrangement links TRBV9 to TRBJ1-6; 10 nucleotides agree with TRBD1. The V segment lost 3 bases and the J segment 7 bases; nucleotides outside the gene matches: 4. Germline V gives CDR1 SGDLS, CDR2 YYNGEE. The CDR3 runs 15 residues. As DNA, the CDR3 is TGTGCCAGCAGCGGCGGGACAGGGGCAAATTCACCCCTCCACTTT. It encodes CASSGGTGANSPLHF.

J is TRBJ2-5 and V is TRBV6-6; the match to TRBD2 covers 8 bases. The V gene's germline CDR1 is MNHNY and CDR2 SVGAGI (reference sequence). With 5 bases clipped from V and 5 bases from J, the junction kept 1 base outside the gene matches. The CDR3 is 12 residues long. As DNA, the CDR3 is TGTGCCAGCAGTACGGGGGGGGAGACCCAGTACTTC. Translation: CASSTGGETQYF.

V and J are TRBV19 and TRBJ1-3, with a possible D match to TRBD1 (6 bases). The CDR3 is made up of 17 amino acids. The V gene lost 1 base and the J gene lost 0 bases, with 13 bases spanning the gap. CDR1 and CDR2 from the germline V gene are LNHDA and SQIVND (reference sequence). DNA of the CDR3: TGTGCCAGTAGTATAGGGGCTGGGGGCAGCTCTGGAAACACCATATATTTT. Encoded protein: CASSIGAGGSSGNTIYF.

The rearrangement links TRBV9 to TRBJ1-2; weak D call: TRBD1 (5 bases). The V end was cut by 3 bases, the J end by 3 bases, with 12 bases between. The CDR3 totals 14 residues. Germline V gives CDR1 SGDLS, CDR2 YYNGEE. In nucleotides, the CDR3 is TGTGCCAGCAGCGGACAGTCCCGGGACTATGGCTACACCTTC. As protein: CASSGQSRDYGYTF.

V and J are TRBV21-1 and TRBJ2-6; TRBD2 is taken as the D call from the table, unchecked against the DNA. TRBV21-1 is assigned pseudogene status. The CDR3 is 18 residues long. The CDR3 bases are TGTGCCAGCCCAGGGGAGGGTACGTTCCCCTCTGGGGCCAACGTCCTGACTTTC. The encoded protein is CASPGEGTFPSGANVLTF.

In DNA, the CDR3 is TGTGCCAGCAGCTTAGTTCCGGGGAGGGCCCTCTACAATGAGCAGTTCTTC. The encoded protein is CASSLVPGRALYNEQFF. The chain combines TRBV11-2 with TRBJ2-1; 7 bases map to TRBD2. CDR1 and CDR2 from the germline V gene are SGHAT and FQNNGV. With V trimmed by 1 base and J by 3 bases, 9 bases remained unmatched. The CDR3 extends over 17 amino acids.

This clone was seen a single time. The chain recombines TRBV7-2 with TRBJ2-7; 7 bases fit TRBD1. Trimming cost V 4 bases and J 3 bases; bases outside gene matches: 15. The CDR3 runs to 17 residues. The germline gives CDR1 SGHTA, CDR2 FQGNSA. CDR3 DNA sequence: TGTGCCAGCAGCTCCCCCCCTAGGCAGGGGGACCGCTACGAGCAGTACTTC. It codes for CASSSPPRQGDRYEQYF.

This clone turned up a few times. This rearrangement joins TRBV19 to TRBJ2-1, with TRBD2 matching over 12 bases. There are 18 residues in the CDR3. The trim removed 3 bases at V and 2 bases at J, leaving 8 bases unmatched. Germline-derived CDR1 and CDR2 are LNHDA and SQIVND (reference sequence). As DNA, the CDR3 is TGTGCCAGTAGTATTATGAGGGCTAGCGGGGGGGCCTACAATGAGCAGTTCTTC. Translated, it gives CASSIMRASGGAYNEQFF.

V is TRBV28 and J is TRBJ2-2; D remains ambiguous. Trimming took off 5 bases at V and 6 bases at J, with 10 bases between the two ends. The germline gives CDR1 MDHEN, CDR2 SYDVKM. The length of the CDR3 is 13 residues. The CDR3 loop reads CASSTSPSGELFF. CDR3 sequence (DNA): TGTGCCAGCAGTACATCCCCATCCGGGGAGCTGTTTTTT.

The V and J genes are TRBV3-1 (or the pseudogene TRBV3-2) and TRBJ2-5; D is unresolved. In germline, CDR1 is LGHDT, CDR2 YNNKEL (reference sequence). Trimming cost V 1 base and J 0 bases, with 6 bases left between them. The CDR3 contains 14 residues. CDR3 loop: CASSQGYNQETQYF. As DNA, the CDR3 is TGTGCCAGCAGCCAAGGATACAACCAAGAGACCCAGTACTTC.

The V call is TRBV6-5, the J call TRBJ1-1; D not certain. The CDR3 is 14 amino acids. Germline CDR1 reads MNHEY; CDR2 reads SVGAGI. V shed 7 bases and J shed 3 bases, with 15 bases lying between them. The CDR3 protein is CASKKGSGDTEAFF. CDR3 sequence (DNA): TGTGCCAGCAAAAAGGGTTCCGGGGACACTGAAGCTTTCTTT.

V is TRBV28 and J is TRBJ2-7, with 9 nucleotides matching TRBD1. Trimming took 5 bases from V and 5 from J; bases not matched to a gene: 7. Per germline, CDR1 MDHEN and CDR2 SYDVKM. The CDR3 covers 14 residues. CDR3 sequence: CASSRDRVLDEQYF. The CDR3 region has the DNA TGTGCCAGCAGTCGGGACAGGGTATTAGACGAGCAGTACTTC.

The chain links TRBV7-9 to TRBJ2-6; D possibly corresponds to TRBD1 (5 bases). V lost 5 bases, J lost 0 bases, and 14 bases lay in between. The CDR3 consists of 17 residues. Per the germline V gene, CDR1 is SEHNR and CDR2 is FQNEAQ (reference sequence). This chain's CDR3 is CASSPWTFYSGANVLTF. CDR3 DNA: TGTGCCAGCAGCCCCTGGACATTCTACTCTGGGGCCAACGTCCTGACTTTC. Using reference TRBV7-9 and TRBJ2-6 for the parts outside the CDR3, the full variable domain is DTGVSQNPRHKITKRGQNVTFRCDPISEHNRLYWYRQTLGQGPEFLTYFQNEAQLEKSRLLSDRFSAERPKGSFSTLEIQRTEQGDSAMYLCASSPWTFYSGANVLTFGAGSRLTVL.

The chain carries TRBV11-2 and TRBJ1-1; D perhaps matches TRBD1 (5 bases). The V and J ends lost 1 base and 4 bases respectively, with 10 bases between them. Germline V gene data show CDR1 as SGHAT and CDR2 as FQNNGV. This CDR3 has 14 amino acids. CDR3 amino acids: CASSLGIGATEAFF. The CDR3 DNA sequence: TGTGCCAGCAGCTTAGGTATAGGGGCCACTGAAGCTTTCTTT.

CDR3 sequence (DNA): TGTGCCAGCAGCCTTGGACTAGTCACCTACAATGAGCAGTTCTTC. As protein: CASSLGLVTYNEQFF. V is TRBV7-2 and J is TRBJ2-1, with 7 bases aligning to TRBD2. The length of the CDR3 is 15 residues. Germline V gene lookup returns CDR1 SGHTA and CDR2 FQGNSA. V was clipped by 5 bases and J by 2 bases; unmatched bases: 6.

The gene calls are TRBV5-6 and TRBJ1-6; TRBD1 is a possible D gene (6 bases). The V gene's germline CDR1 is SGHDT and CDR2 YYEEEE. The CDR3 is made up of 16 amino acids. Deletions cut 3 bases from V and 1 base from J, with 11 bases between. CDR3 nucleotide sequence: TGTGCCAGCAGCTCCCCAGGGGCATCCTATAATTCACCCCTCCACTTT. It codes for CASSSPGASYNSPLHF.

This clone has just one count. The V gene is TRBV4-1, the J gene TRBJ1-6; 11 bases agree with TRBD1. Trimming removed 1 base from V and 6 bases from J; junction bases left unmatched: 11. CDR3 size: 19 residues. The germline V gene has CDR1 MGHRA and CDR2 YSYEKL. The CDR3 reads CASSQGLLADRGLNSPLHF. CDR3 in DNA: TGCGCCAGCAGCCAAGGGCTCCTAGCGGACAGGGGGCTTAATTCACCCCTCCACTTT.

The count of this clone is one. The chain is built from TRBV5-1 and TRBJ1-4, with 7 nucleotides matching TRBD1. Germline V gene lookup returns CDR1 SGHRS and CDR2 YFSETQ. Trimming at V came to 6 bases and at J to 4 bases, leaving 6 bases not matched to a gene. The CDR3 has 14 amino acids. CDR3 protein: CASTPGTVNEKLFF. The DNA of the CDR3 is TGCGCCAGCACGCCCGGGACAGTTAATGAAAAACTGTTTTTT.

V usage is TRBV10-3 and J usage is TRBJ2-7; TRBD1 is a possible D gene (6 bases). CDR1 and CDR2 (germline): ENHRY, SYGVKD. V shed 6 bases and J shed 4 bases, with 19 bases lying between them. The CDR3 extends over 15 amino acids. CDR3 region: CAISPGQPQGYEQYF. The CDR3 DNA sequence: TGTGCCATCAGCCCAGGACAGCCCCAGGGGTACGAGCAGTACTTC.

The rearrangement joins TRBV2 to TRBJ1-1; TRBD1 matches at 7 bases. V shed 7 bases, J shed 7 bases, and the junction held 6 bases outside the gene matches. The CDR3 is 12 amino acids. Germline V CDR1 and CDR2: SNHLY, FYNNEI. Written as DNA, the CDR3 is TGTGCCAGCATAGGAGGGACAGATGAAGCTTTCTTT. Translating it yields CASIGGTDEAFF.